The entry below gives a single TCR beta chain sequence along with its context. Its specificity is unknown. This specimen belongs to a study of cytomegalovirus exposure and HLA in healthy donors. Study observations and caveats: It was taken for granted in presence/absence analyses that sequencing depth across donors was roughly uniform. A few V segments could not be told apart, such as TRBV6-2 and TRBV6-3, and were left out.

This CDR3 is built from 14 residues. Unmatched junction bases numbered 2, after V lost 1 base and J lost 5 bases. CDR1 and CDR2 from the germline V gene are SGHNT and YENEEA. Primers: 60 Vbeta forward and 13 Jbeta reverse. Per the study methods: In a later analysis, the count reached approximately 80 million unique TCR beta chains, with 10 million to 14 million shared. Sequencing used immunoSEQ multiplex PCR; TCRdb keeps in-frame clones, though not all of them. V and J calls and clone size are copied from that table; D and trimming were computed from the DNA. Altogether 270,000 or so clones are present, around 90% being singletons, with the ten largest covering about 1.7%.

The J gene is TRBJ2-3, the V gene TRBV11-3; TRBD1 agrees at 8 bases. The source material was PBMCs. The TCR was taken from a girl aged 2-10 years in good health and CMV-seronegative. In nucleotides, the CDR3 is TGTGCCAGCAGCTTAGGACAGGGGCGAGATACGCAGTATTTT. Translating gives CASSLGQGRDTQYF. The variable domain in full, with the rest retrieved from reference TRBV11-3 and TRBJ2-3, is EAGVVQSPRYKIIEKKQPVAFWCNPISGHNTLYWYLQNLGQGPELLIRYENEEAVDDSQLPKDRFSAERLKGVDSTLKIQPAELGDSAVYLCASSLGQGRDTQYFGPGTRLTVL.